The following is a T cell receptor (beta chain) sequence with its context. Its antigen remains unknown. The sample is drawn from a study of shared clonotypes between healthy human individuals. Terminally differentiated effector memory CD45RA+ cells were excluded from the naive CD8 cells, which were CD45RO-negative and positively selected for CCR7. V lost 5 bases to trimming and J lost 4 bases, with 16 bases between them. CDR1 and CDR2 from the germline V gene are SGHAT and FQNNGV. The CDR3 sequence is 15 residues long. The protocol was immunoSEQ multiplex PCR, while the TCRdb copy is restricted to in-frame clones and leaves out a portion. This sample has 1.5 million to 2.5 million clones, with about 95% found just once. Study-wide results and limits: Sampling involved blood alone; tissue repertoires likely differ.

The sequence derives from a man between 18 and 29 years old in good health. V is TRBV11-2 and J is TRBJ2-3; D gene uncertain. The sample comprised naive CD8+ T cells sorted from blood. CDR3 coding DNA: TGTGCCAGCAGCCCAGTTTCTCGCGCCGCAGATACGCAGTATTTT. This translates into CASSPVSRAADTQYF.